The 27 T cell receptor beta chains reported below all come from one sample, sequenced in a study of spatial heterogeneity in lung cancer. One entry per CDR3 protein, called by TCRdb with MiXCR from the 5' RACE reads. The table shows tens of thousands of distinct CDR3 sequences, with 6.5% to 8% occurring only once. The time point: sample taken at primary tumor resection. This specimen consisted of PBMCs, obtained at surgery. The receptors shown here come from a male donor with early-stage non-small cell lung cancer.

This clonotype has ten or more counts. The chain combines TRBV10-3 with TRBJ2-7; the match to TRBD2 covers 10 bases. The V and J ends lost 6 bases and 5 bases, in that order; junction bases with no gene match: 7. Germline CDR1 reads ENHRY; CDR2 reads SYGVKD. The CDR3 runs to 14 residues. This CDR3 is CAISPGLALHEQYF. For the CDR3, the DNA is TGTGCCATCAGCCCGGGACTAGCGTTACACGAGCAGTACTTC.

This clonotype was found a few times. The chain uses TRBV9 and TRBJ2-2; 11 bases match TRBD1. Germline V gene data show CDR1 as SGDLS and CDR2 as YYNGEE. The length of the CDR3 is 16 residues. The ends lost 4 bases at V and 4 bases at J; junction bases unmatched: 6. The CDR3 region has the DNA TGTGCCAGCAGCCTATCCGGGACAGGGGGCACCGGGGAGCTGTTTTTT. This translates into CASSLSGTGGTGELFF. Drawing the rest from reference TRBV9 and TRBJ2-2, the complete variable domain is DSGVTQTPKHLITATGQRVTLRCSPRSGDLSVYWYQQSLDQGLQFLIQYYNGEERAKGNILERFSAQQFPDLHSELNLSSLELGDSALYFCASSLSGTGGTGELFFGEGSRLTVL.

This clonotype has ten or more counts. The chain is built from TRBV5-1 and TRBJ2-1, with unresolved D. Per the germline V gene, CDR1 is SGHRS and CDR2 is YFSETQ. The CDR3 is made up of 13 amino acids. V was clipped by 4 bases and J by 7 bases, with 12 bases between them. CDR3 region: CASSPLLANEQFF. The CDR3 bases are TGCGCCAGCAGCCCCCTTCTTGCTAATGAGCAGTTCTTC.

At least ten counts were recorded for this clonotype. The chain employs TRBV19 and TRBJ1-2; the D gene is possibly TRBD1 (5 bases). Germline loops: CDR1 LNHDA, CDR2 SQIVND (reference sequence). V was cut by 5 bases and J by 3 bases, with 16 bases left in between. The CDR3 extends over 15 amino acids. The CDR3 is CASSRTSGTDYGYTF. CDR3 nucleotide sequence: TGTGCCAGTAGTCGAACTTCCGGGACGGACTATGGCTACACCTTC.

This clonotype was counted a few times. This chain connects TRBV5-1 to TRBJ2-7; maybe TRBD1 (6 bases). The germline V and J ends were trimmed by 3 bases and 4 bases, with 14 bases remaining between them. The germline CDR1 and CDR2 sequences are SGHRS and YFSETQ. The CDR3 is 14 residues long. Here the CDR3 reads CASSSQPGDYEQYF. CDR3 bases: TGCGCCAGCAGCTCCCAACCAGGGGATTACGAGCAGTACTTC.

This clonotype was observed a handful of times. Its ends do not fully match the called genes, so a read error is possible. The J gene is TRBJ2-5, the V gene TRBV12-3 or TRBV12-4; 8 bases line up with TRBD2. This CDR3 region has 14 residues. The CDR3 DNA sequence: TGTGCCAGCAGTGTAAGACTAGCGCAAGGGACCCAGTACTTC. Amino acids: CASSVRLAQGTQYF.

Only a few counts were recorded for this clonotype. The chain uses TRBV7-9 and TRBJ2-7; TRBD2 matches at 13 bases. The ends lost 3 bases at V and 0 bases at J; junction bases unmatched: 8. CDR1 and CDR2 from the germline V gene are SEHNR and FQNEAQ (reference sequence). There are 18 residues in the CDR3. This CDR3 is CASSFPGTSGTYSYEQYF. The CDR3 DNA is TGTGCCAGCAGCTTTCCCGGGACTAGCGGGACATACTCCTACGAGCAGTACTTC.

This clonotype was seen repeatedly, ten times or more. J is TRBJ1-5 and V is TRBV19; possible D gene TRBD1, 6 bases. Trimming took off 6 bases at V and 1 base at J, with 25 bases between the two ends. The CDR3 totals 19 residues. Germline lookup yields CDR1 LNHDA and CDR2 SQIVND (reference sequence). The CDR3 sequence: CASRRRHDRHRVSNQPQHF. CDR3 DNA: TGTGCCAGTAGAAGACGACATGACAGGCACAGAGTCAGCAATCAGCCCCAGCATTTT.

The rearrangement links TRBV12-3 or TRBV12-4 to TRBJ2-6; 8 bases fit TRBD1. This CDR3 region has 19 residues. The V and J ends lost 4 bases and 2 bases, in that order; junction bases with no gene match: 13. The CDR3 DNA sequence: TGTGCCAGCAGTTCCTCTCAACTCCGCAGGGGGCCTGGGGCCAACGTCCTGACTTTC. This encodes CASSSSQLRRGPGANVLTF.

This clonotype came up many times. The rearrangement uses TRBV28 and TRBJ1-6; TRBD1 might be the D (5 bases). The V gene lost 6 bases and the J gene lost 13 bases, with 13 bases spanning the gap. The CDR3 extends over 12 amino acids. From germline, CDR1 is MDHEN and CDR2 SYDVKM. In nucleotides, the CDR3 is TGTGCCAGCAGGCCGAGGGACCACCCCCTCCACTTT. Its protein product is CASRPRDHPLHF.

This clonotype was recorded at least ten times. The J gene is TRBJ2-7, the V gene TRBV10-3; D unclear. Trimming pared 6 bases from V and 0 bases from J, leaving 9 bases between. This CDR3 has 13 residues. Per the germline V gene, CDR1 is ENHRY and CDR2 is SYGVKD. The CDR3: CAIRGYSSYEQYF. The CDR3 region has the DNA TGTGCCATCAGGGGTTACAGCTCCTACGAGCAGTACTTC.

The chain joins TRBV29-1 to TRBJ1-1; no reliable D call. The V gene lost 4 bases and the J gene lost 3 bases, with 3 bases spanning the gap. CDR3 size: 10 residues. Germline CDR1 SQVTM, CDR2 ANQGSEA. CDR3 DNA: TGCAGCGTTGGGGACACTGAAGCTTTCTTT. Translating gives CSVGDTEAFF.

A note on this clonotype: This sequence may be a read error, since a much larger clone differs from it by one base. The V and J genes are TRBV29-1 and TRBJ2-3; D possibly uses TRBD1 or TRBD2 (6 bases each). This CDR3 contains 16 residues. Germline loops: CDR1 SQVTM, CDR2 ANQGSEA. Trimming pared 4 bases from V and 2 bases from J, leaving 19 bases between. The CDR3 is CSVVGGQGRFTDTQYF. The CDR3 nucleotides read TGCAGCGTTGTAGGGGGGCAGGGTCGGTTCACAGATACGCAGTATTTT.

Relative to its sample, this clonotype is medium-sized. The rearrangement joins TRBV7-2 to TRBJ2-5; 11 bases align to TRBD2. V trimming: 5 bases; J trimming: 7 bases; junction bases outside the gene matches: 6. The CDR3 has 14 residues. The germline V gene has CDR1 SGHTA and CDR2 FQGNSA. The CDR3 region is CASSKEGLAATQYF. In DNA form, the CDR3 reads TGTGCCAGCAGCAAAGAGGGACTAGCGGCGACCCAGTACTTC.

This clonotype was recorded many times. CDR3 loop: CASSQRAPPGLAGNNEQFF. CDR3 DNA: TGTGCCAGCAGCCAACGAGCACCGCCGGGACTAGCGGGAAACAATGAGCAGTTCTTC. The chain carries TRBV4-2 and TRBJ2-1, with 13 bases matching TRBD2. The CDR3 runs to 19 residues. Germline V CDR1 and CDR2: LGHNA, YNFKEQ. V gave up 2 bases and J gave up 5 bases; unmatched junction bases: 12.

Relative to its sample, this clonotype is medium-sized. J is TRBJ1-1 and V is TRBV28, with no clear D. Germline V CDR1 and CDR2: MDHEN, SYDVKM. CDR3 length: 12 residues. The V gene lost 5 bases and the J gene lost 5 bases, with 9 bases spanning the gap. As DNA, the CDR3 is TGTGCCAGCAGTATCCGGGTGACTGAAGCTTTCTTT. It yields the protein CASSIRVTEAFF.

By proportion, this clonotype is medium-sized. V usage is TRBV10-3 and J usage is TRBJ2-6; D may be TRBD2 (6 bases). CDR3 length equals 18 residues. Per the germline V gene, CDR1 is ENHRY and CDR2 is SYGVKD. V gave up 0 bases and J gave up 0 bases, with 12 bases separating them. Here the CDR3 DNA reads TGTGCCATCAGTGAGTCTGGAGGGGCCGGCTCTGGGGCCAACGTCCTGACTTTC. Translation: CAISESGGAGSGANVLTF.

Many counts were recorded for this clonotype. The V gene is TRBV10-3, the J gene TRBJ1-5; D remains ambiguous. The germline CDR1 and CDR2 sequences are ENHRY and SYGVKD. CDR3 size: 14 residues. V dropped 5 bases and J dropped 1 base, with 9 bases sitting between them. Written as DNA, the CDR3 is TGTGCCATCAGTAAGTTCCCGAGCAATCAGCCCCAGCATTTT. It encodes CAISKFPSNQPQHF.

V is TRBV10-3 and J is TRBJ2-3; 7 bases fit TRBD1. J was trimmed by 0 bases and V by 10 bases; bases with no gene match: 4. Looked up from germline, CDR1 is ENHRY and CDR2 is SYGVKD. CDR3 length equals 13 residues. The CDR3 sequence is CATSDRSTDTQYF. Written as DNA, the CDR3 is TGTGCCACCTCGGACAGGAGCACAGATACGCAGTATTTT.

This clonotype was recorded a few times. V usage is TRBV7-9 and J usage is TRBJ2-1; D is unresolved. V lost 1 base, J lost 8 bases, and 12 bases lay in between. Germline-derived CDR1 and CDR2 are SEHNR and FQNEAQ (reference sequence). The CDR3 loop spans 14 amino acids. In DNA form, the CDR3 reads TGTGCCAGCAGCTTAGAGGTAGCCGTCGATGAGCAGTTCTTC. This encodes CASSLEVAVDEQFF.

This clonotype is labeled as medium-sized. The J gene is TRBJ2-2, the V gene TRBV7-8; D is undetermined. From germline, CDR1 is SGHVS and CDR2 FQNEAQ. This CDR3 has 12 residues. Trimming left V 2 bases short and J 6 bases short, with 4 bases between. CDR3 sequence (DNA): TGTGCCAGCAGCTTAAGCGCCGGGGAGCTGTTTTTT. This encodes CASSLSAGELFF.

This clonotype appeared many times. The genes are TRBV5-1 and TRBJ1-2; 10 bases match TRBD1. CDR1 SGHRS and CDR2 YFSETQ come from the germline V gene. The CDR3 is 12 amino acids. With 2 bases clipped from V and 11 bases from J, the junction kept 3 bases outside the gene matches. This chain's CDR3 is CASSFGTGDYTF. The CDR3 DNA sequence: TGCGCCAGCAGCTTCGGGACAGGGGATTACACCTTC.

For this clonotype: An end of the junction does not agree with germline; a read error may underlie this. The CDR3 coding sequence is TGTGCCAGCAGTTCAACCTGGGGAAACACCATATATTTC. This encodes CASSSTWGNTIYF. This chain uses TRBV27 with TRBJ1-3; D call uncertain. The CDR3 runs 13 residues. The V gene's germline CDR1 is MNHEY and CDR2 SMNVEV (reference sequence).

This clonotype occurred a few times. V gene TRBV6-5 combines with J gene TRBJ2-1, with TRBD1 matching 9 bases. V dropped 6 bases and J dropped 3; count of bases not matched to a gene: 6. The CDR3 spans 15 residues. Germline assignment: CDR1 MNHEY and CDR2 SVGAGI. The DNA for the CDR3 is TGTGCCAGCAGAATTACAGGGGGCGACTACAATGAGCAGTTCTTC. It is translated as CASRITGGDYNEQFF.

The CDR3 DNA sequence: TGTGCCAGCAGCCATACCGGGACATACAAAAACATTCAGTACTTC. It yields the protein CASSHTGTYKNIQYF. This chain links TRBV4-2 with TRBJ2-4; TRBD1 is a possible D gene (6 bases). Germline assignment: CDR1 LGHNA and CDR2 YNFKEQ. The CDR3 has 15 amino acids. The germline V and J ends were trimmed by 3 bases and 3 bases, with 12 bases remaining between them.

This clonotype was counted ten times or more. The chain joins TRBV5-1 to TRBJ1-1, with D unclear. This CDR3 has 14 amino acids. Deletions cut 0 bases from V and 4 bases from J, with 10 bases between. Per germline, CDR1 SGHRS and CDR2 YFSETQ. DNA of the CDR3: TGCGCCAGCAGCTTGGGCTCGGCGGGCACTGAAGCTTTCTTT. Its protein product is CASSLGSAGTEAFF.

This clonotype was counted ten times or more. This chain uses TRBV19 with TRBJ1-2; D is possibly TRBD1 (5 bases). The CDR3 totals 16 residues. Trimming removed 9 bases at V and 7 bases at J, with 27 bases between. Germline V gives CDR1 LNHDA, CDR2 SQIVND (reference sequence). CDR3 amino acids: CASLTKGLPRRAGYTF. CDR3 nucleotide sequence: TGTGCCAGCTTGACTAAGGGACTGCCACGCAGGGCTGGCTACACCTTC.